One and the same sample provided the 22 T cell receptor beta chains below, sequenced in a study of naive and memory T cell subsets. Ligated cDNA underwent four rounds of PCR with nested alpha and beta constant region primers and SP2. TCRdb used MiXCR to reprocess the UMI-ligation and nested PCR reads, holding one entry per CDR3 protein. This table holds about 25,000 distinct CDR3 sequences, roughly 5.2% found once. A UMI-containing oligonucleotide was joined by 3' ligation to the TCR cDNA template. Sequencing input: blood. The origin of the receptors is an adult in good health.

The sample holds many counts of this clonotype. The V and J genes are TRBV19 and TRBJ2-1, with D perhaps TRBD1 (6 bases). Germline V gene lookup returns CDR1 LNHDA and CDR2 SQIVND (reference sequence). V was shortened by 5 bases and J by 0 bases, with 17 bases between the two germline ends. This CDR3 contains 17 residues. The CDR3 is CASSGSPQGSSYNEQFF. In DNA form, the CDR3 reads TGTGCCAGTAGTGGGTCGCCGCAGGGGAGCTCCTACAATGAGCAGTTCTTC.

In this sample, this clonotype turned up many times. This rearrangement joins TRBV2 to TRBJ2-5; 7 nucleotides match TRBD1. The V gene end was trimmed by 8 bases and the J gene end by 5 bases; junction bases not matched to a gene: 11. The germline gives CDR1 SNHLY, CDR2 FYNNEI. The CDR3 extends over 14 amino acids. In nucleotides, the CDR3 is TGTGCCAGCTCCCCAGACAGGGTTGGGGAGACCCAGTACTTC. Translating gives CASSPDRVGETQYF.

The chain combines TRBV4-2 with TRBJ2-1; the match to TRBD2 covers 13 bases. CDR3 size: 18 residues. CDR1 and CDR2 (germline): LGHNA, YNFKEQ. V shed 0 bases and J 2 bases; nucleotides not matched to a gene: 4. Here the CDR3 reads CASSQDGTSGNPYNEQFF. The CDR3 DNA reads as TGTGCCAGCAGCCAAGATGGGACTAGCGGGAATCCCTACAATGAGCAGTTCTTC.

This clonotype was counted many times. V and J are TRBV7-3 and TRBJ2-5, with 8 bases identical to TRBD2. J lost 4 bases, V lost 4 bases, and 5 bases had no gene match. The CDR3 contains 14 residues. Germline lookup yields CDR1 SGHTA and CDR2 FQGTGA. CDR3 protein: CASSSAGEGETQYF. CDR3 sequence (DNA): TGTGCCAGCAGCTCAGCGGGAGAAGGAGAGACCCAGTACTTC.

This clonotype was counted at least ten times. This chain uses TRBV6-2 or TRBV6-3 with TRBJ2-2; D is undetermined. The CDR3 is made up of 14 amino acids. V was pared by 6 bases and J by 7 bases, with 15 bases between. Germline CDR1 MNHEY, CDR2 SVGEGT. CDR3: CASRYGASGGELFF. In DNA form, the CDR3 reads TGTGCCAGCAGATACGGTGCGTCCGGCGGGGAGCTGTTTTTT.

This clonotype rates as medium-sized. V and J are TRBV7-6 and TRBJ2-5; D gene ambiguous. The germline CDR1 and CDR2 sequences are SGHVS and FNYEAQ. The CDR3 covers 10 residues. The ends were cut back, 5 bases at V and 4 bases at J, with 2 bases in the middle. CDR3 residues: CASSGETQYF. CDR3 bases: TGTGCCAGCAGCGGAGAGACCCAGTACTTC.

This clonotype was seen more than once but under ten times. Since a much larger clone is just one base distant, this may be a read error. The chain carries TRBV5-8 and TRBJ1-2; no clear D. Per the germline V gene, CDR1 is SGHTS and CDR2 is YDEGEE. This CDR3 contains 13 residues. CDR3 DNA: TGTGCCAGCAGCTTTGACGGGAACTATGGCGACACCTTC. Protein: CASSFDGNYGDTF.

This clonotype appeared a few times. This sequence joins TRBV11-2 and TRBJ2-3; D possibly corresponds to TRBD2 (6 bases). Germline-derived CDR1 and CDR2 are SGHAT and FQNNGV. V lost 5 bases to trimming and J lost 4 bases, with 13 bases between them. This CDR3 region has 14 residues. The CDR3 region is CASSLLTSSDTQYF. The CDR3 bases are TGTGCCAGCAGCCTCCTGACTAGTTCAGATACGCAGTATTTT.

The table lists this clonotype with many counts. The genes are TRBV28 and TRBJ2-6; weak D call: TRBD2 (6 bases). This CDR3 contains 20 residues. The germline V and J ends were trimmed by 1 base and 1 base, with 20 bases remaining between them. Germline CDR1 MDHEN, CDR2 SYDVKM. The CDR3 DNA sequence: TGTGCCAGCAGTTTATTAAGGTTTGGGACTGCAAGTTCTGGGGCCAACGTCCTGACTTTC. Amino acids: CASSLLRFGTASSGANVLTF. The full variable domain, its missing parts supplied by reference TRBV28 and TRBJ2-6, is DVKVTQSSRYLVKRTGEKVFLECVQDMDHENMFWYRQDPGLGLRLIYFSYDVKMKEKGDIPEGYSVSREKKERFSLILESASTNQTSMYLCASSLLRFGTASSGANVLTFGAGSRLTVL.

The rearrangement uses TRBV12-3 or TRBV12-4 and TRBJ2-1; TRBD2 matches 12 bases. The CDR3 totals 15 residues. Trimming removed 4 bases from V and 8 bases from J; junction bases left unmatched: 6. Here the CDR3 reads CASSSSGRAADEQFF. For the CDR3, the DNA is TGTGCCAGCAGTTCTAGCGGGAGGGCCGCAGATGAGCAGTTCTTC.

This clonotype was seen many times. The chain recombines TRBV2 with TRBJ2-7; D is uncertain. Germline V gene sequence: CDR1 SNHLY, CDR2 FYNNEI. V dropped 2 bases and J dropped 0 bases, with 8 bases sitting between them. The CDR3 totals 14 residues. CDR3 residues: CASSEPYSSYEQYF. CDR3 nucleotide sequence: TGTGCCAGCAGTGAACCCTATAGCTCCTACGAGCAGTACTTC.

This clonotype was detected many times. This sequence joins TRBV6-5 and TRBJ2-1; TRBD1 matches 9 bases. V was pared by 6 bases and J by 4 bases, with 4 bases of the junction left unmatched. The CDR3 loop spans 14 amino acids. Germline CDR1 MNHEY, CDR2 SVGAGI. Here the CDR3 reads CASRRDRDYNEQFF. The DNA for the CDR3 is TGTGCCAGCAGACGGGACAGGGATTACAATGAGCAGTTCTTC.

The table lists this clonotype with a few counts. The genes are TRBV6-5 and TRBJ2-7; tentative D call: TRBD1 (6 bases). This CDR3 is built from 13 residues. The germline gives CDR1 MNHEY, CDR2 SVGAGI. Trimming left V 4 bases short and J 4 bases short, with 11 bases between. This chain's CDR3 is CASSFGQSYEQYF. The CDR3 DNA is TGTGCCAGCAGTTTTGGACAGAGTTACGAGCAGTACTTC.

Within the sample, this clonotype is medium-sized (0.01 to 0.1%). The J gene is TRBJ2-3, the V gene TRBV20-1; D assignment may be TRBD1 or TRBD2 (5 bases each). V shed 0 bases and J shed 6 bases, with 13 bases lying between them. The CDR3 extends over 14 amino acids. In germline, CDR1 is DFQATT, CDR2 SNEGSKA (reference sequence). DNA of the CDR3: TGCAGTGCTAGAGATACGGGGCGGTGGGATACGCAGTATTTT. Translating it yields CSARDTGRWDTQYF.

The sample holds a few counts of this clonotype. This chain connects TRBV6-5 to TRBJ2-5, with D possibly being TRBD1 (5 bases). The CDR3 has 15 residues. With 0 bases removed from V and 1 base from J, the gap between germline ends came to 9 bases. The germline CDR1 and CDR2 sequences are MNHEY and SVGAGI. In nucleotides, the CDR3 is TGTGCCAGCAGTTACTCCGACAGAGTCCAAGAGACCCAGTACTTC. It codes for CASSYSDRVQETQYF.

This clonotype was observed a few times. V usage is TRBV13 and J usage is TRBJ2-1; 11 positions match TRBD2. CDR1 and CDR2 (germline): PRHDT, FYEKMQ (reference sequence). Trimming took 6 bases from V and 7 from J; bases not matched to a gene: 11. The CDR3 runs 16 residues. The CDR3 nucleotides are TGTGCCAGCAGTCTAAGGAAAACTAGCGGGAGTAATGAGCAGTTCTTC. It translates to CASSLRKTSGSNEQFF.

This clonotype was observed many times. CDR3 sequence: CSARSPDTGELFF. DNA of the CDR3: TGCAGTGCTAGAAGTCCGGACACCGGGGAGCTGTTTTTT. The gene calls are TRBV20-1 and TRBJ2-2; D ambiguous. Germline lookup yields CDR1 DFQATT and CDR2 SNEGSKA (reference sequence). V was cut by 2 bases and J by 3 bases, with 7 bases left in between. This CDR3 is built from 13 residues.

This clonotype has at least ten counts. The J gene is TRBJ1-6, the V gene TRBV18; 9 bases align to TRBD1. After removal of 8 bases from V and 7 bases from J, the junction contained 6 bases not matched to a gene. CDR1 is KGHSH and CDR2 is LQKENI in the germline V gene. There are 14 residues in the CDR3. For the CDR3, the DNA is TGTGCCAGCACTCGGACAGGGGCGAATTCACCCCTCCACTTT. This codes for CASTRTGANSPLHF.

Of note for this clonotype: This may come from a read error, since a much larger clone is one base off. The CDR3 spells CASSYSRGSGTGELFF. DNA for the CDR3: TGTGCCAGCAGTTACTCTCGCGGTTCGGGAACCGGGGAGCTGTTTTTT. J is TRBJ2-2 and V is TRBV6-5, with D possibly matching TRBD2 (5 bases). CDR1 MNHEY and CDR2 SVGAGI come from the germline V gene. The CDR3 is 16 residues long. V dropped 0 bases and J dropped 5 bases, with 13 bases sitting between them.

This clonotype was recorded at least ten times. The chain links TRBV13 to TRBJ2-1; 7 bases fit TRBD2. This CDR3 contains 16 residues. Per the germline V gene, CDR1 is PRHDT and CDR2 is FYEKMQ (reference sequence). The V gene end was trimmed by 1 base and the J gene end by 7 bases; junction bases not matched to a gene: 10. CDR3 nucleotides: TGTGCCAGCAGCTTAGTGGGCGGGGGAAGAGGGAATGAGCAGTTCTTC. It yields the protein CASSLVGGGRGNEQFF.

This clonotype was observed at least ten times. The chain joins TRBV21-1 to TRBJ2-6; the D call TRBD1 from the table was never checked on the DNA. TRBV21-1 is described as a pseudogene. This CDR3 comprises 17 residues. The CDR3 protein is CASPPGGQRSGANVLTF. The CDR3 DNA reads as TGTGCCAGCCCCCCCGGCGGCCAACGCTCTGGGGCCAACGTCCTGACTTTC.

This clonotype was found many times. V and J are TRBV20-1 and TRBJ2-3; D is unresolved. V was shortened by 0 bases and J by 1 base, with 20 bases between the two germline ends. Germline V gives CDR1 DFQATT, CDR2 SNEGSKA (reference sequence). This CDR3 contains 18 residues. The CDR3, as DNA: TGCAGTGCTAGAGAGAGTATTCGCGGCAGTTATCGCACAGATACGCAGTATTTT. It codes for CSARESIRGSYRTDTQYF.